The rows below give T cell receptor beta chains drawn from one sample of a study of blood T cells in healthy people across ages. TCRdb independently ran MiXCR on the 5' RACE reads; one entry per CDR3 protein. The sample records approximately 800,000 distinct CDR3 sequences, approximately 60% being singletons. Sequences were obtained from blood. The receptors were gathered from a man in his forties in good health. Both conserved end residues are part of each CDR3. The D gene is left open where the match is weak.

14,TRBV20-1,NA,CSASSRRLPYEQYF
15,TRBV28,NA,CASSFPPSGTYEQYF
14,TRBV5-1,NA,CASSFVTVGNEQFF
15,TRBV4-1,NA,CASSQWGRLIEKLFF
15,TRBV24-1,TRBD1,CATSDATGISYEQYF
14,TRBV3-1,NA,CASSQEGETNEQFF
17,TRBV10-2,TRBD2,CASRINGLAGRTDTQYF
14,TRBV29-1,TRBD1,CSCSQGAGTDTQYF
13,TRBV5-1,TRBD1,CASSFDRGEKLFF
14,TRBV7-9,NA,CASSEGGGANVLTF
15,TRBV20-1,TRBD2,CSAREGRENTDTQYF
18,TRBV2,NA,CASSDRGALPSYNSPLHF
16,TRBV5-1,TRBD1,CASSLGFGQVLYGYTF
14,TRBV28,NA,CASSFGCSNQPQHF
12,TRBV5-1,NA,CASSLGNHGYTF
17,TRBV7-3,NA,CASSRHPPGNDINEQFF
16,TRBV13,NA,CASSFSVSSITYEQYF
13,TRBV27,NA,CASSSFGGYGYTF
16,TRBV7-2,NA,CASSLGLRKVNSPLHF
14,TRBV29-1,TRBD1,CSVVYRGGTDTQYF
16,TRBV12-3/TRBV12-4,TRBD1,CASSFRDTGGNQPQHF
12,TRBV24-1,NA,CATSAGNNEQFF
14,TRBV2,NA,CASSGLSLNYGYTF
15,TRBV5-5,NA,CASSKRVTSPDGYTF
12,TRBV29-1,NA,CSVGEKAGEQYF